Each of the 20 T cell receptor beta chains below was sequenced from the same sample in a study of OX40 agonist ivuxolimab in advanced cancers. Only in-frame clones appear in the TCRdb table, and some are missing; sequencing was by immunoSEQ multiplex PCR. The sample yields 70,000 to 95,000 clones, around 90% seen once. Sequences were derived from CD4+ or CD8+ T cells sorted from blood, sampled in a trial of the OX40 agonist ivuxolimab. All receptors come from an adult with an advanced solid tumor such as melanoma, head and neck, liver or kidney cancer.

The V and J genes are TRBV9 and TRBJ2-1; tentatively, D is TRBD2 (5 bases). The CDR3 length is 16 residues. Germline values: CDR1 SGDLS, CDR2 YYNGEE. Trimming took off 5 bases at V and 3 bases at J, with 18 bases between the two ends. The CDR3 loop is CASSTAGEVGYNEQFF. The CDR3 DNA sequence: TGTGCCAGCAGTACGGCCGGGGAAGTGGGCTACAATGAGCAGTTCTTC.

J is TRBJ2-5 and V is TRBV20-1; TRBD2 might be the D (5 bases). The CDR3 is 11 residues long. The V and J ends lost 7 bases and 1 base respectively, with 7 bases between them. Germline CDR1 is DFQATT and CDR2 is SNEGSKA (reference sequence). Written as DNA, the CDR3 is TGCAGTGTGGACTCCCAAGAGACCCAGTACTTC. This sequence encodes CSVDSQETQYF.

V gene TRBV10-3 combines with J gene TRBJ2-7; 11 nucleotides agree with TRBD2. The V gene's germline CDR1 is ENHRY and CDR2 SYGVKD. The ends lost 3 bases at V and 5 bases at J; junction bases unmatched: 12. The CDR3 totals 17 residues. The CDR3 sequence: CAISDPRDSGRAHEQYF. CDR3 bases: TGTGCCATCAGTGACCCCCGAGATAGCGGGAGGGCCCACGAGCAGTACTTC.

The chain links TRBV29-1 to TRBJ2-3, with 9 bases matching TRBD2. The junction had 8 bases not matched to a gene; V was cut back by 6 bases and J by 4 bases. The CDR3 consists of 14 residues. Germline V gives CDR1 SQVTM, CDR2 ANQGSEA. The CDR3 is CSVEGTSSPDTQYF. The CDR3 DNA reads TGCAGCGTGGAGGGGACTAGCTCGCCAGATACGCAGTATTTT.

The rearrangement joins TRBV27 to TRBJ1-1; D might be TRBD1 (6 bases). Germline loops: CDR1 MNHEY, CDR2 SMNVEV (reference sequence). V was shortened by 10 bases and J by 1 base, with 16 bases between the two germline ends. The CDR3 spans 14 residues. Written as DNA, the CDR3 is TGTGCCACCGGCAGGGGAGGCAGGAACACTGAAGCTTTCTTT. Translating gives CATGRGGRNTEAFF.

The CDR3 sequence is CSTRRGNEQFF. The CDR3 DNA sequence: TGCAGTACCCGCAGGGGGAATGAGCAGTTCTTC. The V call is TRBV20-1, the J call TRBJ2-1; TRBD1 agrees at 7 bases. The CDR3 spans 11 residues. V trimming: 8 bases; J trimming: 7 bases; junction bases outside the gene matches: 5. The germline CDR1 and CDR2 sequences are DFQATT and SNEGSKA (reference sequence).

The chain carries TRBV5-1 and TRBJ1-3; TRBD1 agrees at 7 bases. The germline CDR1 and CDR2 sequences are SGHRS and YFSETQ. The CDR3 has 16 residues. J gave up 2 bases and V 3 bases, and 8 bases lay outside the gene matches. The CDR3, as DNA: TGCGCCAGCAGCTCAGGACAGGCTCAGGCTGGAAACACCATATATTTT. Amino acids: CASSSGQAQAGNTIYF.

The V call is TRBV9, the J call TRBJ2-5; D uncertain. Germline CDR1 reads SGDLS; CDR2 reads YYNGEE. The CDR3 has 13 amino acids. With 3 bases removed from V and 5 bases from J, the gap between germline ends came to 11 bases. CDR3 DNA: TGTGCCAGCAGCGCCTACGTAAGGGAGACCCAGTACTTC. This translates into CASSAYVRETQYF.

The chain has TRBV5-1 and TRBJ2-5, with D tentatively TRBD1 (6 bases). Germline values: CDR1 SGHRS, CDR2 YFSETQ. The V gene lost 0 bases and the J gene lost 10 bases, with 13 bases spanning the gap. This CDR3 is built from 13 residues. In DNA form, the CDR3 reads TGCGCCAGCAGCTTGGGGTCCGTAGGGGGCCAGTACTTC. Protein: CASSLGSVGGQYF.

The CDR3 is CASSASGSTDTQYF. The CDR3 DNA reads as TGTGCCAGCAGCGCGAGCGGGAGCACAGATACGCAGTATTTT. This chain links TRBV9 with TRBJ2-3; tentatively, D is TRBD2 (6 bases). This CDR3 has 14 residues. CDR1 and CDR2 (germline): SGDLS, YYNGEE. The ends were cut back, 3 bases at V and 0 bases at J, with 8 bases in the middle. The full variable domain, with the rest looked up from reference TRBV9 and TRBJ2-3, is DSGVTQTPKHLITATGQRVTLRCSPRSGDLSVYWYQQSLDQGLQFLIQYYNGEERAKGNILERFSAQQFPDLHSELNLSSLELGDSALYFCASSASGSTDTQYFGPGTRLTVL.

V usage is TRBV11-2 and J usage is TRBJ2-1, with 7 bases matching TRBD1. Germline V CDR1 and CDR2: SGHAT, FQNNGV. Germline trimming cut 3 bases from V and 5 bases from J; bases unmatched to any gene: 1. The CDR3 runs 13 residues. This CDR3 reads CASSLGQNNEQFF. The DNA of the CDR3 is TGTGCCAGCAGCTTGGGACAGAACAATGAGCAGTTCTTC.

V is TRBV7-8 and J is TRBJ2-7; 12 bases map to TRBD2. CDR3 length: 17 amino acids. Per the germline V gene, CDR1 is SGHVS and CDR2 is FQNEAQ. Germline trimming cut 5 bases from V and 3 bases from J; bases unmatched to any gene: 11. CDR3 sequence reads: CASSQTSGGTNLYEQYF. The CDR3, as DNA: TGTGCCAGCAGCCAAACTAGCGGGGGGACTAATCTCTACGAGCAGTACTTC.

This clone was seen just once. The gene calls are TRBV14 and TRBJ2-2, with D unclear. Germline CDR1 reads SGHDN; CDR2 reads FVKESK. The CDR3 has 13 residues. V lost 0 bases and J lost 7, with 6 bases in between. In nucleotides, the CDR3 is TGTGCCAGCAGCCAAGAATTGGTCGGGGAGCTGTTTTTT. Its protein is CASSQELVGELFF.

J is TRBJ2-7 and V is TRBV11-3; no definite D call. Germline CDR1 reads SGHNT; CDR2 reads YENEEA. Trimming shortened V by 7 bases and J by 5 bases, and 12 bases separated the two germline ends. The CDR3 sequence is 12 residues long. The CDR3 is CASTNGLDEQYF. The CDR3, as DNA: TGTGCCAGCACCAACGGTTTGGACGAGCAGTACTTC.

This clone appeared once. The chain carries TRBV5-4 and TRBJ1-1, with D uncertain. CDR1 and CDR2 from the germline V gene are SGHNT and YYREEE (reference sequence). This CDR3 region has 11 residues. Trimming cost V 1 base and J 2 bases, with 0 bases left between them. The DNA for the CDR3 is TGTGCCAGCAGCTTGAACACTGAAGCTTTCTTT. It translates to CASSLNTEAFF.

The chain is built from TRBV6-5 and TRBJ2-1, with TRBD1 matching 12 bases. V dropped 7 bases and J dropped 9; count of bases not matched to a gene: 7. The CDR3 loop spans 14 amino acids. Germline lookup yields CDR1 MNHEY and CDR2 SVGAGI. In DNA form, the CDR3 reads TGTGCCAGCAACCGGGACAGGGGGCTGGGTGAGCAGTTCTTC. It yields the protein CASNRDRGLGEQFF.

The CDR3 coding sequence is TGTGCCAGCAGCGTAGGGACAGCGCCTGAGGAGGGTGAGCAGTACTTC. This translates into CASSVGTAPEEGEQYF. This sequence joins TRBV9 and TRBJ2-7; the D gene could be TRBD1 or TRBD2 (6 bases each). The germline CDR1 and CDR2 sequences are SGDLS and YYNGEE. Trimming took off 0 bases at V and 7 bases at J, with 20 bases between the two ends. The CDR3 length is 16 residues.

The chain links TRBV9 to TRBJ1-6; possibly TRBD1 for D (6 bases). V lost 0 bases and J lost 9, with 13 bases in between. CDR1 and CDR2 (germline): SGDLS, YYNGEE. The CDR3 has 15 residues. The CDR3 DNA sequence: TGTGCCAGCAGCGTAGGGGGAGGGGGGAGTTCACCCCTCCACTTT. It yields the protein CASSVGGGGSSPLHF.

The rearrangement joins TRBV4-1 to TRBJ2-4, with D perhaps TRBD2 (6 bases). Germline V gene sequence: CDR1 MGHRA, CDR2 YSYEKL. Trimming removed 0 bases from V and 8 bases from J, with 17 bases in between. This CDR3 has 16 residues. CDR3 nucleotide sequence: TGCGCCAGCAGCCAAGAACCCCCGGGTGGAGGGGACATTCAGTACTTC. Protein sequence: CASSQEPPGGGDIQYF.

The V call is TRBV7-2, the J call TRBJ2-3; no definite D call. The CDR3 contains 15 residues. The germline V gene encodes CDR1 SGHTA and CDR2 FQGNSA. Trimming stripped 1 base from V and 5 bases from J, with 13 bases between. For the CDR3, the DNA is TGTGCCAGCAGCTTAGACTGGAAGGGTGGAGATACGCAGTATTTT. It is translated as CASSLDWKGGDTQYF.